This TCR beta chain was sequenced for a study of blood T cells in healthy people across ages. Between the trimmed V and J ends, which lost 7 bases and 0 bases, there was a span of 25 bases. This CDR3 is 20 amino acids long. Germline V gives CDR1 LGHDT, CDR2 YNNKEL (reference sequence). A second about 7 to 11 cycle PCR used barcoded and J-beta primers. TCRdb reprocessed the 5' RACE reads with MiXCR, giving one entry per CDR3 protein. This table has hundreds of thousands of distinct CDR3 sequences, around 49% appearing once. The TCR sequence derives from a woman between 55 and 75 years old in good health. Sample: blood. The chain combines TRBV3-1 with TRBJ2-6; tentatively, D is TRBD2 (6 bases). The CDR3 DNA reads as TGTGCCAGCACCGCAAGCCGGGGAGGCGGACAAACCTCTGGGGCCAACGTCCTGACTTTC. It translates to CASTASRGGGQTSGANVLTF.